This passage covers 5 T cell receptor beta chains from one sample sequenced in a study of blood T cell repertoires in COVID-19. Generated by immunoSEQ multiplex PCR, the TCRdb table keeps only in-frame clones and is missing some. The table lists roughly 120,000 clones, roughly 88% of them singletons. Input material: peripheral blood. The receptor source for this set is a woman aged 70 to 79 with acute or convalescent COVID-19.

J is TRBJ2-7 and V is TRBV10-3; TRBD1 is a possible D gene (5 bases). Germline CDR1 ENHRY, CDR2 SYGVKD. The CDR3 is 13 residues long. Trimming took off 6 bases at V and 4 bases at J, with 13 bases between the two ends. CDR3 protein: CAIRDNPEYEQYF. CDR3 DNA: TGTGCCATCAGGGACAACCCCGAGTACGAGCAGTACTTC.

This chain connects TRBV6-5 to TRBJ2-2; maybe TRBD2 (5 bases). With 4 bases removed from V and 5 bases from J, the gap between germline ends came to 5 bases. This CDR3 region has 12 residues. Germline V gene data show CDR1 as MNHEY and CDR2 as SVGAGI. CDR3 region: CASSWETGELFF. DNA of the CDR3: TGTGCCAGCAGTTGGGAGACCGGGGAGCTGTTTTTT.

The J gene is TRBJ1-6, the V gene TRBV30, with 8 bases fitting TRBD1. The CDR3 length is 16 residues. Unmatched junction bases numbered 9, after V lost 1 base and J lost 7 bases. The germline gives CDR1 GTSNPN, CDR2 SVGIG (reference sequence). CDR3 sequence (DNA): TGTGCCTGGAGTGGTGGAAGGACAGGGCACAATTCACCCCTCCACTTT. Its translation: CAWSGGRTGHNSPLHF. The variable domain in full, completed from reference TRBV30 and TRBJ1-6, reads SQTIHQWPATLVQPVGSPLSLECTVEGTSNPNLYWYRQAAGRGLQLLFYSVGIGQISSEVPQNLSASRPQDRQFILSSKKLLLSDSGFYLCAWSGGRTGHNSPLHFGNGTRLTVT.

The chain combines TRBV11-3 with TRBJ2-7, with 7 bases matching TRBD2. Unmatched junction bases numbered 8, after V lost 6 bases and J lost 3 bases. The CDR3 runs to 14 residues. Germline CDR1 SGHNT, CDR2 YENEEA. The CDR3: CASSREGNHYEQYF. The CDR3 DNA is TGTGCCAGCAGTAGGGAGGGGAACCACTACGAGCAGTACTTC.

V gene TRBV7-2 combines with J gene TRBJ2-1; TRBD2 matches at 9 bases. Looked up from germline, CDR1 is SGHTA and CDR2 is FQGNSA. The CDR3 sequence is 13 residues long. After removal of 6 bases from V and 9 bases from J, the junction contained 6 bases not matched to a gene. CDR3 nucleotide sequence: TGTGCCAGCAGTGCGGGGGGGGTAAGTGAGCAGTTCTTC. It is translated as CASSAGGVSEQFF.